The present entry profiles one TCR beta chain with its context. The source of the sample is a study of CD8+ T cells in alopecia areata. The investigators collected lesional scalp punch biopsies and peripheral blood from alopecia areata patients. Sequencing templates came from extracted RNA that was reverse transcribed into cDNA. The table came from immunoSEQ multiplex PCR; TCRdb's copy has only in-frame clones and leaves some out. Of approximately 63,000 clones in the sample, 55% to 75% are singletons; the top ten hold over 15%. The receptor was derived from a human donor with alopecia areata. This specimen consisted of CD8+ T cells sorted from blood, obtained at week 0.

This CDR3 is CASKAGGFEQYF. In nucleotides, the CDR3 is TGTGCCAGCAAGGCAGGAGGGTTCGAGCAGTACTTC. This chain uses TRBV2 with TRBJ2-7, with D possibly TRBD2 on 6 matching bases. CDR3 length equals 12 residues. Germline-derived CDR1 and CDR2 are SNHLY and FYNNEI. V lost 7 bases and J lost 6, with 13 bases in between. Looking up the rest from reference TRBV2 and TRBJ2-7 gives the full variable domain: EPEVTQTPSHQVTQMGQEVILRCVPISNHLYFYWYRQILGQKVEFLVSFYNNEISEKSEIFDDQFSVERPDGSNFTLKIRSTKLEDSAMYFCASKAGGFEQYFGPGTRLTVT.